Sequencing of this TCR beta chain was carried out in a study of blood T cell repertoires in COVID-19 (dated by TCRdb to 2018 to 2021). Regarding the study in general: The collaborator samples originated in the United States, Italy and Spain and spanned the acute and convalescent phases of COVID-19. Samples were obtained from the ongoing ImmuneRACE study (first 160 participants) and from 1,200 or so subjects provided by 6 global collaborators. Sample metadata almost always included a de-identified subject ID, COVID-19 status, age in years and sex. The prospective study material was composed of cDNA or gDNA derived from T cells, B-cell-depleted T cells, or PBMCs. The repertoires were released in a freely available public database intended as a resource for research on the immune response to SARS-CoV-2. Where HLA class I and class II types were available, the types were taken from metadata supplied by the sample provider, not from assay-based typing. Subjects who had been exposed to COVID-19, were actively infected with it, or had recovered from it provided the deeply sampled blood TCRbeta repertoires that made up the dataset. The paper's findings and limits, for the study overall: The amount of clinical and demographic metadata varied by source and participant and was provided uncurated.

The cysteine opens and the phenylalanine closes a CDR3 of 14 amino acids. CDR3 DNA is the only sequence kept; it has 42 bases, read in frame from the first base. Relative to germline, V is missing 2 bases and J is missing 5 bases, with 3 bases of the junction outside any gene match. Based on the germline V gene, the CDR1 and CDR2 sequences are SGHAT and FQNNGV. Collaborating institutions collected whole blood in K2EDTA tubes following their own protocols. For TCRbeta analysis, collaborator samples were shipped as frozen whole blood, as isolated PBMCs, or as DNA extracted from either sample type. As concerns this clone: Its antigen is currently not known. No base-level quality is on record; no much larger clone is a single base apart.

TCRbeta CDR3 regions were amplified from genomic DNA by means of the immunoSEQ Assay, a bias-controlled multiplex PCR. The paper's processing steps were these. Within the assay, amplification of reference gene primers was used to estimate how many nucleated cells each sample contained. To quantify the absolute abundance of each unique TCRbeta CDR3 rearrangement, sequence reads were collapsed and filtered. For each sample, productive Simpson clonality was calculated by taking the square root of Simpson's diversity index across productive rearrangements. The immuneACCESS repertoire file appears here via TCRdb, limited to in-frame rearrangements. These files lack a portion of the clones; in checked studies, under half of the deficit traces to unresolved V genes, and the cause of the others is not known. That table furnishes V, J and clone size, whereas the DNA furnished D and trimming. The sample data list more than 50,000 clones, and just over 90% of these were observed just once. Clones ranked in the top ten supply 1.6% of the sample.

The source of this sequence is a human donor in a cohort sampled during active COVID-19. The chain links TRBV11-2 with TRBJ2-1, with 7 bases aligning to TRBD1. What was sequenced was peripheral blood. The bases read TGTGCCAGCAGCTTAATGGGACAGAACAATGAGCAGTTCTTC. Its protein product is CASSLMGQNNEQFF.